One sample yielded the 30 T cell receptor beta chains listed below, sequenced in a study of blood T cell repertoires in COVID-19. Data came from immunoSEQ multiplex PCR; TCRdb stores just in-frame clones and leaves some out. This sample carries 150,000 to 200,000 clones, roughly 82% of them seen once, and the ten largest clones take more than 7.5%. The sequenced sample consisted of peripheral blood. The origin of the receptors is a woman between 70 and 85 years old with acute or convalescent COVID-19.

The V call is TRBV12-3 or TRBV12-4, the J call TRBJ2-7; unclear D gene. The CDR3 is 13 amino acids. Trimming took 7 bases from V and 4 from J, leaving 14 bases between them. The DNA for the CDR3 is TGTGCCAGCACCTGGGCCCCCGGTTACGAGCAGTACTTC. It specifies CASTWAPGYEQYF.

In its sample, this clone was seen once. The V gene is TRBV12-3 or TRBV12-4, the J gene TRBJ1-1; 9 nucleotides line up with TRBD1. The CDR3 is 13 amino acids. Losses at the gene ends were 6 bases for V and 7 bases for J; bases not matched to a gene: 6. CDR3 region: CASRGTGGFEAFF. As DNA, the CDR3 is TGTGCCAGCAGAGGAACAGGGGGCTTTGAAGCTTTCTTT.

The CDR3 protein is CASSPPNRDRLSYGYTF. CDR3 in DNA: TGTGCCAGCTCACCACCGAATAGGGACAGGCTCTCCTATGGCTACACCTTC. The chain joins TRBV18 to TRBJ1-2; TRBD1 matches 8 bases. This CDR3 spans 17 amino acids. V gave up 0 bases and J gave up 4 bases; unmatched junction bases: 10. The germline V gene has CDR1 KGHSH and CDR2 LQKENI.

The rearrangement uses TRBV5-5 and TRBJ1-4; 10 bases are shared with TRBD1. The germline V gene encodes CDR1 SGHKS and CDR2 YYEKEE (reference sequence). The CDR3 is made up of 19 amino acids. Germline trimming cut 1 base from V and 1 base from J; bases unmatched to any gene: 10. The CDR3 loop reads CASSLHPGTGVETNEKLFF. The CDR3 nucleotides read TGTGCCAGCAGCTTGCATCCCGGGACAGGGGTGGAAACTAATGAAAAACTGTTTTTT.

The chain couples TRBV25-1 to TRBJ2-1, with 10 bases lining up with TRBD2. Trimming at V came to 4 bases and at J to 6 bases, leaving 3 bases not matched to a gene. The CDR3 sequence is 14 residues long. CDR1 is MGHDK, CDR2 SYGVNS, per germline. CDR3 residues: CASSASGSINEQFF. For the CDR3, the DNA is TGTGCCAGCAGTGCTAGCGGGAGCATCAATGAGCAGTTCTTC.

V and J are TRBV7-9 and TRBJ2-1; TRBD2 might be the D (5 bases). Germline V lookup: CDR1 SEHNR, CDR2 FQNEAQ (reference sequence). The CDR3 extends over 13 amino acids. V was trimmed by 2 bases and J by 6 bases, leaving 8 bases between them. The chain's CDR3 is CASSLWGANEQFF. CDR3 coding DNA: TGTGCCAGCAGCTTATGGGGAGCCAATGAGCAGTTCTTC.

The V and J genes are TRBV30 and TRBJ2-3, with 12 bases identical to TRBD2. Germline values: CDR1 GTSNPN, CDR2 SVGIG (reference sequence). The CDR3 spans 16 residues. V was pared by 0 bases and J by 5 bases, with 6 bases of the junction left unmatched. In nucleotides, the CDR3 is TGTGCCTGGAGTGTACTCACACTAGCGGGAGGAGATACGCAGTATTTT. Translating it yields CAWSVLTLAGGDTQYF.

The chain joins TRBV24-1 to TRBJ1-2; 8 bases align to TRBD1. V gave up 3 bases and J gave up 4 bases; unmatched junction bases: 9. Germline CDR1 reads KGHDR; CDR2 reads SFDVKD. CDR3 size: 16 residues. CDR3 amino acids: CATSDVGTGEGYGYTF. The DNA for the CDR3 is TGTGCCACCAGTGATGTTGGGACAGGCGAGGGCTATGGCTACACCTTC.

This clone has only one observation. CDR3 nucleotides: TGTGCCAGCAGTTACTCGGCAGGACAGGGGTATGGCTACACCTTC. This codes for CASSYSAGQGYGYTF. The V gene is TRBV6-5, the J gene TRBJ1-2; 9 bases line up with TRBD1. The CDR3 is made up of 15 amino acids. J was trimmed by 5 bases and V by 0 bases; bases with no gene match: 4. Germline V gene data show CDR1 as MNHEY and CDR2 as SVGAGI.

The genes are TRBV19 and TRBJ1-3, with D unclear. Looked up from germline, CDR1 is LNHDA and CDR2 is SQIVND (reference sequence). V was pared by 7 bases and J by 4 bases, with 14 bases between. The CDR3 loop spans 14 amino acids. The CDR3 here is CASIDSAWGNTIYF. In DNA form, the CDR3 reads TGTGCCAGTATTGACTCCGCCTGGGGAAACACCATATATTTT. Full variable domain (remainder filled in from reference TRBV19 and TRBJ1-3): DGGITQSPKYLFRKEGQNVTLSCEQNLNHDAMYWYRQDPGQGLRLIYYSQIVNDFQKGDIAEGYSVSREKKESFPLTVTSAQKNPTAFYLCASIDSAWGNTIYFGEGSWLTVV.

This chain joins TRBV27 and TRBJ1-1; D is perhaps TRBD1 (6 bases). This CDR3 is built from 10 residues. The V gene's germline CDR1 is MNHEY and CDR2 SMNVEV (reference sequence). V shed 6 bases and J shed 12 bases, with 11 bases lying between them. The CDR3 loop reads CASRQGKTFF. In DNA form, the CDR3 reads TGTGCCAGCAGGCAGGGGAAAACTTTCTTT.

The chain joins TRBV9 to TRBJ1-1; 7 bases line up with TRBD1. The CDR3 is 15 amino acids. CDR1 and CDR2 (germline): SGDLS, YYNGEE. Unmatched junction bases numbered 9, after V lost 0 bases and J lost 7 bases. The CDR3 region has the DNA TGTGCCAGCAGCGTAGTTGGAGGGGGCGCGGATGAAGCTTTCTTT. Its translation is CASSVVGGGADEAFF.

The genes are TRBV5-4 and TRBJ1-1; D perhaps matches TRBD1 (6 bases). The CDR3 spans 14 residues. Germline CDR1 and CDR2: SGHNT and YYREEE (reference sequence). V was trimmed by 6 bases and J by 0 bases, leaving 12 bases between them. In nucleotides, the CDR3 is TGTGCCAGCATGGGGGGGCCCATGAACACTGAAGCTTTCTTT. Its translation is CASMGGPMNTEAFF. The full variable domain, its missing parts supplied by reference TRBV5-4 and TRBJ1-1, is ETGVTQSPTHLIKTRGQQVTLRCSSQSGHNTVSWYQQALGQGPQFIFQYYREEENGRGNFPPRFSGLQFPNYSSELNVNALELDDSALYLCASMGGPMNTEAFFGQGTRLTVV.

The chain links TRBV10-3 to TRBJ2-1, with TRBD2 identical over 7 bases. The CDR3 has 14 amino acids. Germline V gives CDR1 ENHRY, CDR2 SYGVKD. The V and J ends lost 4 bases and 0 bases, in that order; junction bases with no gene match: 0. The CDR3 reads CAISGGSSYNEQFF. The DNA of the CDR3 is TGTGCCATCAGTGGCGGGAGCTCCTACAATGAGCAGTTCTTC.

This clone was observed a handful of times. The gene calls are TRBV28 and TRBJ1-4; D is unresolved. Trimming took off 3 bases at V and 2 bases at J, with 10 bases between the two ends. The germline gives CDR1 MDHEN, CDR2 SYDVKM. CDR3 length: 15 residues. DNA for the CDR3: TGTGCCAGCAGTTTTGAGGCTGTGACTAATGAAAAACTGTTTTTT. Amino acid sequence: CASSFEAVTNEKLFF.

This chain connects TRBV7-2 to TRBJ1-2; no reliable D call. The CDR3 is 14 amino acids. V dropped 8 bases and J dropped 0 bases, with 13 bases sitting between them. The germline V gene has CDR1 SGHTA and CDR2 FQGNSA. The CDR3 loop reads CASSSDLANYGYTF. The CDR3 DNA sequence: TGTGCCAGCTCTTCCGATTTAGCTAACTATGGCTACACCTTC.

The chain employs TRBV7-3 and TRBJ2-1; maybe TRBD1 (6 bases). The V end lost 5 bases, the J end lost 2 bases, and 13 bases lay between the germline ends. The length of the CDR3 is 15 residues. CDR1 is SGHTA, CDR2 FQGTGA, per germline. This chain's CDR3 is CASSPGWGPYNEQFF. CDR3 coding DNA: TGTGCCAGCAGCCCCGGATGGGGGCCCTACAATGAGCAGTTCTTC.

This clone was seen only a few times. The rearrangement links TRBV28 to TRBJ1-5; 7 nucleotides align to TRBD1. CDR1 and CDR2 (germline): MDHEN, SYDVKM. This CDR3 is built from 15 residues. Trimming took 5 bases from V and 7 from J; bases not matched to a gene: 11. CDR3: CASSVKTGLNQPQHF. In nucleotides, the CDR3 is TGTGCCAGCAGTGTAAAGACAGGGTTGAACCAGCCCCAGCATTTT.

The J gene is TRBJ2-5, the V gene TRBV9, with 7 bases matching TRBD2. The CDR3 runs to 15 residues. Losses at the gene ends were 3 bases for V and 5 bases for J; bases not matched to a gene: 10. Germline V gene lookup returns CDR1 SGDLS and CDR2 YYNGEE. The CDR3: CASSAATSFGETQYF. The CDR3 DNA follows: TGTGCCAGCAGCGCGGCGACTAGCTTCGGGGAGACCCAGTACTTC.

The chain recombines TRBV7-6 with TRBJ2-7; 8 bases match TRBD1. The germline gives CDR1 SGHVS, CDR2 FNYEAQ. The CDR3 has 15 amino acids. Losses at the gene ends were 5 bases for V and 3 bases for J; bases not matched to a gene: 9. The CDR3 DNA reads TGTGCCAGCAGCCTCACATCGGACAGGGACTACGAGCAGTACTTC. Amino acids: CASSLTSDRDYEQYF.

The rearrangement links TRBV3-1 (or the pseudogene TRBV3-2) to TRBJ2-5; D might be TRBD2 (6 bases). Trimming left V 3 bases short and J 5 bases short, with 19 bases between. This CDR3 is 16 amino acids long. Germline loops: CDR1 LGHDT, CDR2 YNNKEL (reference sequence). The CDR3 sequence: CASSQRGYQVGETQYF. The CDR3 DNA reads TGTGCCAGCAGCCAGCGGGGTTACCAAGTGGGGGAGACCCAGTACTTC.

The chain recombines TRBV5-1 with TRBJ2-7, with 13 nucleotides matching TRBD2. The CDR3 spans 14 residues. Germline V CDR1 and CDR2: SGHRS, YFSETQ. Germline trimming cut 3 bases from V and 4 bases from J; bases unmatched to any gene: 1. The CDR3 coding sequence is TGCGCCAGCAGCTGGGGACTAGCGGGGTACGAGCAGTACTTC. Translated, it gives CASSWGLAGYEQYF.

V gene TRBV19 combines with J gene TRBJ1-5; D may be TRBD1 (6 bases). The V end was cut by 5 bases, the J end by 2 bases, with 25 bases between. CDR3 length: 19 amino acids. Germline V gives CDR1 LNHDA, CDR2 SQIVND (reference sequence). CDR3 sequence: CASSPTLGQTGMGNQPQHF. CDR3 coding DNA: TGTGCCAGTAGTCCCACCCTAGGACAGACAGGTATGGGCAATCAGCCCCAGCATTTT.

V is TRBV10-3 and J is TRBJ2-2; 8 bases match TRBD2. The germline V gene has CDR1 ENHRY and CDR2 SYGVKD. V shed 3 bases, J shed 5 bases, and the junction held 8 bases outside the gene matches. The CDR3 loop spans 16 amino acids. The CDR3, as DNA: TGTGCCATCAGTGAAGTTATGGGGACTAGGACCGGGGAGCTGTTTTTT. Its translation: CAISEVMGTRTGELFF.

This sequence joins TRBV28 and TRBJ2-6; D is perhaps TRBD2 (6 bases). V was clipped by 3 bases and J by 4 bases, with 10 bases between them. CDR1 and CDR2 (germline): MDHEN, SYDVKM. This CDR3 spans 15 amino acids. The CDR3 protein is CASSLGRSGANVLTF. CDR3 coding DNA: TGTGCCAGCAGTTTGGGGAGGTCCGGGGCCAACGTCCTGACTTTC. Full variable domain (outside the CDR3, taken from reference TRBV28 and TRBJ2-6): DVKVTQSSRYLVKRTGEKVFLECVQDMDHENMFWYRQDPGLGLRLIYFSYDVKMKEKGDIPEGYSVSREKKERFSLILESASTNQTSMYLCASSLGRSGANVLTFGAGSRLTVL.

The chain is built from TRBV2 and TRBJ1-1; TRBD1 is a possible D gene (5 bases). Trimming stripped 3 bases from V and 6 bases from J, with 11 bases between. Germline V lookup: CDR1 SNHLY, CDR2 FYNNEI. The CDR3 loop spans 13 amino acids. The CDR3 loop reads CASSDRVRSEAFF. The CDR3 DNA reads as TGTGCCAGCAGTGACAGGGTGAGGTCTGAAGCTTTCTTT.

The V call is TRBV9, the J call TRBJ2-1; 7 bases match TRBD2. The germline gives CDR1 SGDLS, CDR2 YYNGEE. Trimming removed 6 bases from V and 1 base from J; junction bases left unmatched: 7. The CDR3 runs 15 residues. Here the CDR3 DNA reads TGTGCCAGCACCGCTAGCGGCCAATCCTACAATGAGCAGTTCTTC. Protein sequence: CASTASGQSYNEQFF.

V is TRBV6-2 or TRBV6-3 and J is TRBJ1-2; tentative D call: TRBD1 (6 bases). The CDR3 spans 17 residues. The V gene's germline CDR1 is MNHEY and CDR2 SVGEGT. Trimming stripped 0 bases from V and 4 bases from J, with 18 bases between. CDR3 in amino acids: CASSYSTAGGAGYGYTF. The CDR3 DNA is TGTGCCAGCAGTTACTCGACTGCGGGGGGCGCAGGCTATGGCTACACCTTC.

This clone turned up a few times. CDR3 region: CASSQDYRGFYEQYF. CDR3 nucleotides: TGTGCCAGCAGCCAAGATTACAGGGGCTTTTACGAGCAGTACTTC. The chain is built from TRBV4-2 and TRBJ2-7; 7 bases line up with TRBD1. Germline values: CDR1 LGHNA, CDR2 YNFKEQ. This CDR3 is built from 15 residues. V was pared by 0 bases and J by 4 bases, with 6 bases of the junction left unmatched.

V and J are TRBV5-1 and TRBJ2-5; TRBD2 is a possible D gene (6 bases). Germline V lookup: CDR1 SGHRS, CDR2 YFSETQ. V lost 0 bases and J 5 bases, leaving 11 bases between the germline ends. This CDR3 has 14 amino acids. CDR3 amino acids: CASSLASGDETQYF. DNA of the CDR3: TGCGCCAGCAGCTTGGCCTCGGGGGACGAGACCCAGTACTTC.